The 28 T cell receptor beta chains reported below all come from one sample, sequenced in a study of blood T cell repertoires in COVID-19. Profiled with immunoSEQ multiplex PCR; TCRdb holds only in-frame clones, not every one. The sample carries 60,000 to 70,000 clones, around 85% recorded once. The specimen was peripheral blood. The receptors stem from a woman aged 60-75 years with acute or convalescent COVID-19.

The CDR3 nucleotides read TGTGCCAGCTCGATCGGGGGTTCGTTTGATGAGCAGTTCTTC. Its protein product is CASSIGGSFDEQFF. The rearrangement uses TRBV2 and TRBJ2-1, with D possibly matching TRBD2 (6 bases). This CDR3 spans 14 amino acids. Trimming stripped 8 bases from V and 8 bases from J, with 19 bases between. Per germline, CDR1 SNHLY and CDR2 FYNNEI.

The chain is built from TRBV9 and TRBJ1-3; D is ambiguous. The CDR3 length is 15 residues. Germline V gene lookup returns CDR1 SGDLS and CDR2 YYNGEE. Trimming removed 7 bases from V and 3 bases from J, with 17 bases in between. CDR3 loop: CASGRTTMLGNTIYF. DNA for the CDR3: TGTGCCAGCGGGCGCACGACGATGCTTGGAAACACCATATATTTT.

V gene TRBV28 combines with J gene TRBJ2-1, with 8 bases identical to TRBD1. The V segment lost 9 bases and the J segment 6 bases; nucleotides outside the gene matches: 16. The germline V gene has CDR1 MDHEN and CDR2 SYDVKM. CDR3 length: 16 residues. This chain's CDR3 is CASQFTRGRWVNEQFF. For the CDR3, the DNA is TGTGCCAGTCAGTTTACCAGGGGGCGTTGGGTCAATGAGCAGTTCTTC. The variable domain in full, completed from reference TRBV28 and TRBJ2-1, reads DVKVTQSSRYLVKRTGEKVFLECVQDMDHENMFWYRQDPGLGLRLIYFSYDVKMKEKGDIPEGYSVSREKKERFSLILESASTNQTSMYLCASQFTRGRWVNEQFFGPGTRLTVL.

The chain combines TRBV18 with TRBJ2-2; D uncertain. This CDR3 region has 14 residues. Germline V gives CDR1 KGHSH, CDR2 LQKENI. Trimming shortened V by 3 bases and J by 8 bases, and 13 bases separated the two germline ends. The CDR3 spells CASSPVTRSGELFF. The CDR3 nucleotides are TGTGCCAGCTCACCTGTAACGAGGAGTGGGGAGCTGTTTTTT.

This clone was detected ten times or more. This sequence joins TRBV30 and TRBJ1-3; D remains ambiguous. CDR3 length: 14 amino acids. CDR1 is GTSNPN and CDR2 is SVGIG in the germline V gene (reference sequence). Trimming cost V 0 bases and J 0 bases, with 6 bases left between them. The CDR3 DNA sequence: TGTGCCTGGAGTGTATTTAGCTCTGGAAACACCATATATTTT. It encodes CAWSVFSSGNTIYF.

This clone has just one count. The chain links TRBV27 to TRBJ1-5; a possible D gene is TRBD1 (5 bases). This CDR3 region has 15 residues. Deletions cut 3 bases from V and 6 bases from J, with 15 bases between. Germline V gene lookup returns CDR1 MNHEY and CDR2 SMNVEV (reference sequence). CDR3 loop: CASSFQGRIGQPQHF. CDR3 DNA sequence: TGTGCCAGCAGTTTCCAGGGAAGAATAGGTCAGCCCCAGCATTTT.

This clone appeared a few times. The rearrangement uses TRBV24-1 and TRBJ1-2, with D perhaps matching TRBD1 (5 bases). CDR1 is KGHDR, CDR2 SFDVKD, per germline. The CDR3 covers 14 residues. The V end was cut by 4 bases, the J end by 5 bases, with 13 bases between. The CDR3 DNA is TGTGCCACCAGTGACCCCAGGGTATTGTATGGCTACACCTTC. It yields the protein CATSDPRVLYGYTF.

This sequence joins TRBV18 and TRBJ1-1; 7 bases agree with TRBD1. V lost 2 bases to trimming and J lost 6 bases; unmatched junction nucleotides: 12. Germline V CDR1 and CDR2: KGHSH, LQKENI. This CDR3 spans 16 amino acids. CDR3 protein: CASSPMRGRRGSEAFF. CDR3 bases: TGTGCCAGCTCACCAATGAGGGGCCGCAGGGGGTCTGAAGCTTTCTTT.

The rearrangement uses TRBV3-1 (or the pseudogene TRBV3-2) and TRBJ1-6; 9 positions match TRBD1. The V gene end was trimmed by 4 bases and the J gene end by 7 bases; junction bases not matched to a gene: 5. Germline V lookup: CDR1 LGHDT, CDR2 YNNKEL (reference sequence). This CDR3 region has 15 residues. The CDR3 DNA sequence: TGTGCCAGCAGCCTGGGACAGGGCGGGAATTCACCCCTCCACTTT. Translating gives CASSLGQGGNSPLHF.

V gene TRBV9 combines with J gene TRBJ1-2; a weak D match, TRBD1 (5 bases). The length of the CDR3 is 13 residues. Trimming took 5 bases from V and 3 from J, leaving 11 bases between them. Germline V gene sequence: CDR1 SGDLS, CDR2 YYNGEE. The CDR3 protein is CASSALGDYGYTF. The CDR3 nucleotides are TGTGCCAGCAGTGCCCTAGGGGACTATGGCTACACCTTC.

The chain joins TRBV28 to TRBJ1-3, with D possibly matching TRBD1 (6 bases). Looked up from germline, CDR1 is MDHEN and CDR2 is SYDVKM. The ends were cut back, 5 bases at V and 3 bases at J, with 8 bases in the middle. This CDR3 is 13 amino acids long. For the CDR3, the DNA is TGTGCCAGCAGTCACAGGGATGGAAACACCATATATTTT. Protein product: CASSHRDGNTIYF.

The chain couples TRBV4-1 to TRBJ2-2; TRBD2 might be the D (6 bases). The V end lost 1 base, the J end lost 7 bases, and 16 bases lay between the germline ends. The CDR3 extends over 16 amino acids. The germline gives CDR1 MGHRA, CDR2 YSYEKL. The CDR3 DNA follows: TGCGCCAGCAGCCAAGTGGTGCGGGGAGGAGGCGGGGAGCTGTTTTTT. Encoded protein: CASSQVVRGGGGELFF.

In the case of this clone: Additional DNA sequences in this sample encode the identical CDR3. The chain is built from TRBV24-1 and TRBJ2-3; D is undetermined. The V gene lost 7 bases and the J gene lost 0 bases, with 4 bases spanning the gap. This CDR3 spans 12 amino acids. Germline V gene lookup returns CDR1 KGHDR and CDR2 SFDVKD. Here the CDR3 DNA reads TGTGCCACCAGCTCTAGCACAGATACGCAGTATTTT. Its protein product is CATSSSTDTQYF.

CDR3 protein: CASSLMTGGPYEQYF. CDR3 nucleotide sequence: TGTGCCAGCAGTTTAATGACAGGGGGCCCCTACGAGCAGTACTTC. The chain carries TRBV6-5 and TRBJ2-7; 10 nucleotides align to TRBD1. The trim removed 4 bases at V and 2 bases at J, leaving 5 bases unmatched. Germline CDR1 MNHEY, CDR2 SVGAGI. This CDR3 contains 15 residues.

The chain joins TRBV19 to TRBJ1-5, with D hard to call. Germline V CDR1 and CDR2: LNHDA, SQIVND (reference sequence). The CDR3 extends over 13 amino acids. Trimming cost V 3 bases and J 4 bases, with 7 bases left between them. CDR3 region: CASSMAGNQPQHF. Written as DNA, the CDR3 is TGTGCCAGTAGTATGGCGGGGAATCAGCCCCAGCATTTT.

This clone was counted once. This chain links TRBV6-5 with TRBJ2-7; tentative D call: TRBD1 (7 bases). In germline, CDR1 is MNHEY, CDR2 SVGAGI. The CDR3 covers 15 residues. Trimming pared 6 bases from V and 0 bases from J, leaving 15 bases between. The CDR3 nucleotides read TGTGCCAGCAGGACCCCAGGGGGGAGCTCCTACGAGCAGTACTTC. Its protein product is CASRTPGGSSYEQYF.

This rearrangement joins TRBV7-9 to TRBJ1-2; D call uncertain. The germline CDR1 and CDR2 sequences are SEHNR and FQNEAQ (reference sequence). The CDR3 contains 13 residues. Trimming left V 6 bases short and J 8 bases short, with 16 bases between. This CDR3 is CASSPGGSLGYTF. The CDR3 DNA is TGTGCCAGCAGTCCGGGAGGGAGTTTGGGCTACACCTTC. Full variable domain (rest looked up from reference TRBV7-9 and TRBJ1-2): DTGVSQNPRHKITKRGQNVTFRCDPISEHNRLYWYRQTLGQGPEFLTYFQNEAQLEKSRLLSDRFSAERPKGSFSTLEIQRTEQGDSAMYLCASSPGGSLGYTFGSGTRLTVV.

The sample holds a few counts of this clone. The V call is TRBV5-1, the J call TRBJ2-2; possible D gene TRBD2, 6 bases. CDR3 length: 16 residues. The germline V and J ends were trimmed by 1 base and 4 bases, with 14 bases remaining between them. Germline assignment: CDR1 SGHRS and CDR2 YFSETQ. CDR3 residues: CASSLTAFGSTGELFF. CDR3 coding DNA: TGCGCCAGCAGCTTGACTGCCTTCGGGAGCACCGGGGAGCTGTTTTTT.

J is TRBJ1-2 and V is TRBV18; 7 positions agree with TRBD1. Unmatched junction bases numbered 3, after V lost 3 bases and J lost 5 bases. Germline values: CDR1 KGHSH, CDR2 LQKENI. This CDR3 contains 13 residues. CDR3 sequence: CASSPEGAYGYTF. The CDR3 DNA is TGTGCCAGCTCACCTGAGGGGGCGTATGGCTACACCTTC. Supplemented by reference TRBV18 and TRBJ1-2, the full variable domain reads NAGVMQNPRHLVRRRGQEARLRCSPMKGHSHVYWYRQLPEEGLKFMVYLQKENIIDESGMPKERFSAEFPKEGPSILRIQQVVRGDSAAYFCASSPEGAYGYTFGSGTRLTVV.

This chain links TRBV20-1 with TRBJ1-1; D remains unclear. The V gene's germline CDR1 is DFQATT and CDR2 SNEGSKA (reference sequence). The CDR3 has 11 residues. V was cut by 5 bases and J by 3 bases, with 7 bases left in between. CDR3 coding DNA: TGCAGTGCTTTCCAGGACACTGAAGCTTTCTTT. Its translation is CSAFQDTEAFF.

This clone has a single count. The chain recombines TRBV2 with TRBJ2-7; D perhaps matches TRBD1 (6 bases). Trimming left V 5 bases short and J 3 bases short, with 17 bases between. Looked up from germline, CDR1 is SNHLY and CDR2 is FYNNEI. The CDR3 spans 15 residues. CDR3 amino acids: CASSSPRQERYEQYF. The CDR3 DNA reads as TGTGCCAGCAGTTCCCCACGACAGGAACGCTACGAGCAGTACTTC.

The chain uses TRBV6-5 and TRBJ1-2, with 11 bases fitting TRBD1. Losses at the gene ends were 6 bases for V and 7 bases for J; bases not matched to a gene: 10. The V gene's germline CDR1 is MNHEY and CDR2 SVGAGI. CDR3 length: 15 residues. CDR3 protein: CASRRPGQGESGYTF. The CDR3 DNA reads TGTGCCAGCAGACGCCCGGGACAGGGGGAAAGTGGCTACACCTTC.

The table lists this clone with a count of one. V is TRBV27 and J is TRBJ1-2; 8 positions agree with TRBD1. CDR1 MNHEY and CDR2 SMNVEV come from the germline V gene (reference sequence). Germline trimming cut 6 bases from V and 5 bases from J; bases unmatched to any gene: 11. The CDR3 runs 15 residues. The CDR3 reads CASRGVQGADYGYTF. CDR3 coding DNA: TGTGCCAGCAGGGGGGTGCAGGGGGCCGATTATGGCTACACCTTC.

The chain has TRBV28 and TRBJ1-5; D is perhaps TRBD1 (6 bases). V was trimmed by 5 bases and J by 4 bases, leaving 18 bases between them. The CDR3 is 16 amino acids. CDR1 is MDHEN and CDR2 is SYDVKM in the germline V gene. The CDR3 loop reads CASSPVWTDTNQPQHF. CDR3 bases: TGTGCCAGCAGTCCCGTTTGGACAGATACAAATCAGCCCCAGCATTTT.

This sequence joins TRBV19 and TRBJ2-2, with unresolved D. Germline-derived CDR1 and CDR2 are LNHDA and SQIVND (reference sequence). V lost 6 bases and J lost 0, with 8 bases in between. The CDR3 is 14 amino acids. CDR3: CASRNLANTGELFF. Written as DNA, the CDR3 is TGTGCCAGTAGGAATCTAGCGAACACCGGGGAGCTGTTTTTT.

The chain recombines TRBV5-5 with TRBJ1-2; no firm D call. The CDR3 covers 12 residues. V was clipped by 0 bases and J by 4 bases, with 4 bases between them. Germline V gene lookup returns CDR1 SGHKS and CDR2 YYEKEE (reference sequence). The CDR3 nucleotides are TGTGCCAGCAGCTTGGACTTCTATGGCTACACCTTC. Translation: CASSLDFYGYTF.

The V and J genes are TRBV29-1 and TRBJ1-5; D call uncertain. The CDR3 has 13 amino acids. V shed 5 bases and J shed 6 bases, with 14 bases lying between them. Germline CDR1 reads SQVTM; CDR2 reads ANQGSEA. The DNA of the CDR3 is TGCAGCGTTTACCCCGGAGGTGGTCAGCCCCAGCATTTT. Translating it yields CSVYPGGGQPQHF.

The genes are TRBV4-1 and TRBJ2-7, with D tentatively TRBD1 (6 bases). V gave up 3 bases and J gave up 2 bases, with 11 bases separating them. The CDR3 length is 14 residues. The germline V gene encodes CDR1 MGHRA and CDR2 YSYEKL. The CDR3 reads CASSHQDSTYEQYF. The CDR3 DNA follows: TGCGCCAGCAGCCATCAGGACAGTACCTACGAGCAGTACTTC.